This TCR beta chain was sequenced in a study of blood T cell repertoires in COVID-19. Study at large: Both acute and convalescent COVID-19 samples were obtained from the United States, Italy and Spain.

Original analysis: The authors estimated nucleated cell counts from reference gene primer amplification. Clones were sequenced by immunoSEQ multiplex PCR, and TCRdb holds only the in-frame ones, with some missing. The V and J calls and clone size come from that table; D and trimming were worked out from the DNA. The data contain 200,000 to 250,000 clones, roughly nine tenths of them singletons. V gave up 0 bases and J gave up 7 bases, with 13 bases separating them. Looked up from germline, CDR1 is SGHTA and CDR2 is FQGNSA. The CDR3 contains 16 residues. The V gene is TRBV7-2, the J gene TRBJ1-6, with D tentatively TRBD1 (6 bases). The sequenced sample consisted of peripheral blood. The TCR comes from a woman aged 45-59 years with acute or convalescent COVID-19. As DNA, the CDR3 is TGTGCCAGCAGCTTAGCCCACAGGGTTGAGAATTCACCCCTCCACTTT. It translates to CASSLAHRVENSPLHF.